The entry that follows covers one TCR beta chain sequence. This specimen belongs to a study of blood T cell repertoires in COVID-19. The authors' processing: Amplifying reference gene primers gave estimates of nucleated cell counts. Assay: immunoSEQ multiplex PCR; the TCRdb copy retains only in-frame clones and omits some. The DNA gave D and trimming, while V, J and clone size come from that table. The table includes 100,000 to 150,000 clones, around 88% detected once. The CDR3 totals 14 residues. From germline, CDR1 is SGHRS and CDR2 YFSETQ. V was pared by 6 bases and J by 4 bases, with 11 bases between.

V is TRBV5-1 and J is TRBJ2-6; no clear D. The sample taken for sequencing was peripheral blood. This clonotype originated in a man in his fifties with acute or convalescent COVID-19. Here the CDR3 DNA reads TGCGCCAGCACCCCTGGAGCCGGGGCCAACGTCCTGACTTTC. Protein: CASTPGAGANVLTF.